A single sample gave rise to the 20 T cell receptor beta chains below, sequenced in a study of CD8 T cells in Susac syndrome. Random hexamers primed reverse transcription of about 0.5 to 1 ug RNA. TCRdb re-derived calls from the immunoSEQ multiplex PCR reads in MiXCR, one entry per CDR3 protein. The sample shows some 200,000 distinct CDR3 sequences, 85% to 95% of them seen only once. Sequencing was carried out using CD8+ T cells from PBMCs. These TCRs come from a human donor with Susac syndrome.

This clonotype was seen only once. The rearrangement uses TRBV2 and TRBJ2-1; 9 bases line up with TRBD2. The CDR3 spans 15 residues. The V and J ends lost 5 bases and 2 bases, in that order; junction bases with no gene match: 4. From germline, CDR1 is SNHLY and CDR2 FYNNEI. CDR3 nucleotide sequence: TGTGCCAGCAGTTCTCTAGCGGGACCCTACAATGAGCAGTTCTTC. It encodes CASSSLAGPYNEQFF. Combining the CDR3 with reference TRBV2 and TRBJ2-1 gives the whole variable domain EPEVTQTPSHQVTQMGQEVILRCVPISNHLYFYWYRQILGQKVEFLVSFYNNEISEKSEIFDDQFSVERPDGSNFTLKIRSTKLEDSAMYFCASSSLAGPYNEQFFGPGTRLTVL.

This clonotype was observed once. The CDR3 nucleotides are TGTGCCAGCAGCCAAGATCTGGCGGGGATTGGGTATCAGCCCCAGCATTTT. Residues: CASSQDLAGIGYQPQHF. This chain uses TRBV4-2 with TRBJ1-5, with D unresolved. V was trimmed by 0 bases and J by 5 bases, leaving 17 bases between them. Germline assignment: CDR1 LGHNA and CDR2 YNFKEQ. The CDR3 spans 17 residues.

The CDR3 nucleotides read TGCAGTGCTCGGACAGCCTTGAACACTGAAGCTTTCTTT. Translated: CSARTALNTEAFF. V gene TRBV20-1 combines with J gene TRBJ1-1; D may be TRBD1 (6 bases). The germline CDR1 and CDR2 sequences are DFQATT and SNEGSKA (reference sequence). V dropped 5 bases and J dropped 0 bases, with 10 bases sitting between them. There are 13 residues in the CDR3.

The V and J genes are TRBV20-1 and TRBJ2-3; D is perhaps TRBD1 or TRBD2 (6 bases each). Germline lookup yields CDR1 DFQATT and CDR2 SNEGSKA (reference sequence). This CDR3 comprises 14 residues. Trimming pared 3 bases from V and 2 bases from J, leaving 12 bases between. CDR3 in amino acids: CSASVGGNTDTQYF. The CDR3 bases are TGCAGTGCTAGCGTCGGGGGCAACACAGATACGCAGTATTTT.

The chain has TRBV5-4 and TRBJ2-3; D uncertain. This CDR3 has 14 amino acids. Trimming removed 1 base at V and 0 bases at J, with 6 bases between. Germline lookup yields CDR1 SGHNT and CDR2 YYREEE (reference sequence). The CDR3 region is CASSLPASTDTQYF. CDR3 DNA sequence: TGTGCCAGCAGCTTGCCAGCTAGCACAGATACGCAGTATTTT.

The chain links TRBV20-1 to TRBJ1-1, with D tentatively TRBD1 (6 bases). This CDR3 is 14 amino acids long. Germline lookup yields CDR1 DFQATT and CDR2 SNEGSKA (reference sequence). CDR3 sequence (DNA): TGCAGCGCATGTAGGACAGACCTGAACACTGAAGCTTTCTTT. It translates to CSACRTDLNTEAFF.

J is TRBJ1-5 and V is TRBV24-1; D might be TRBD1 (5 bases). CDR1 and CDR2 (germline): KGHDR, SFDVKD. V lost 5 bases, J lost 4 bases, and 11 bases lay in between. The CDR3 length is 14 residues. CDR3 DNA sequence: TGTGCCACCAGTGGTAGGGGCATGAATCAGCCCCAGCATTTT. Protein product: CATSGRGMNQPQHF.

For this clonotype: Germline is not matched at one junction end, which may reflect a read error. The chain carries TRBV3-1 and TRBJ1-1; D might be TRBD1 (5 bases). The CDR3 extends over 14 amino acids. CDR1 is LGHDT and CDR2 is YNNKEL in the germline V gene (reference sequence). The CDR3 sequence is CASSQEWDRPWVVF. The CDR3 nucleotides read TGTGCCAGCAGCCAAGAATGGGACCGCCCTTGGGTTGTCTTT.

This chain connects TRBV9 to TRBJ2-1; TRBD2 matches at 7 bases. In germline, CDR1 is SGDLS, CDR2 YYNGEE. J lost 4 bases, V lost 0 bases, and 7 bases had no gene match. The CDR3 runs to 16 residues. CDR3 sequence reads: CASSVVGGSRYNEQFF. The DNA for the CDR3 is TGTGCCAGCAGCGTAGTAGGCGGGAGTAGATACAATGAGCAGTTCTTC.

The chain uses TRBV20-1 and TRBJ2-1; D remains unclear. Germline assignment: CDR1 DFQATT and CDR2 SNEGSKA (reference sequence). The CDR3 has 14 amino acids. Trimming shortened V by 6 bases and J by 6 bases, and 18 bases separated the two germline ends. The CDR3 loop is CSALPSLHLNEQFF. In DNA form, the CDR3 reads TGCAGTGCCCTTCCGTCGCTACACCTCAATGAGCAGTTCTTC.

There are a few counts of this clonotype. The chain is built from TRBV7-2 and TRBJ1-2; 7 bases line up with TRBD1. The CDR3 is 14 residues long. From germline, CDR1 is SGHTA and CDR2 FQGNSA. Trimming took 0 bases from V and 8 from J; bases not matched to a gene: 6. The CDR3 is CASSLALTGEGYTF. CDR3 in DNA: TGTGCCAGCAGCTTAGCCCTAACAGGGGAGGGCTACACCTTC.

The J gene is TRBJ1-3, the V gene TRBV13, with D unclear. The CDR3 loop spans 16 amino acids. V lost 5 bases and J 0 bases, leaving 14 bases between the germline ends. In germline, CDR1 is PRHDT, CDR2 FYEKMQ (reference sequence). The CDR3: CASSPQTLSSGNTIYF. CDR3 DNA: TGTGCCAGCAGCCCACAGACGTTGAGCTCTGGAAACACCATATATTTT.

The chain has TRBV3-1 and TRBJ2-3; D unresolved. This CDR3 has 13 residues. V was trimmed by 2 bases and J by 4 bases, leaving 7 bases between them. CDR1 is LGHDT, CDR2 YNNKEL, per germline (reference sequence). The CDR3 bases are TGTGCCAGCAGCCAACTTGGAGCAGATACGCAGTATTTT. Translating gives CASSQLGADTQYF.

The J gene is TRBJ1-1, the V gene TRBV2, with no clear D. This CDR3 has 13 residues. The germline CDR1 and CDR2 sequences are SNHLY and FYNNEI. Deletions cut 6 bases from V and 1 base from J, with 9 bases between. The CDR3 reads CASSQAGNTEAFF. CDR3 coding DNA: TGTGCCAGCAGCCAGGCGGGGAACACTGAAGCTTTCTTT.

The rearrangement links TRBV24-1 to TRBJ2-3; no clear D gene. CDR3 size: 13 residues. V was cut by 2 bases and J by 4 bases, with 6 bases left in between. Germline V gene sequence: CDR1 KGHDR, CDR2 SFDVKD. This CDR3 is CATSDSRADTQYF. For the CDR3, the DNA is TGTGCCACCAGTGATTCTAGGGCAGATACGCAGTATTTT.

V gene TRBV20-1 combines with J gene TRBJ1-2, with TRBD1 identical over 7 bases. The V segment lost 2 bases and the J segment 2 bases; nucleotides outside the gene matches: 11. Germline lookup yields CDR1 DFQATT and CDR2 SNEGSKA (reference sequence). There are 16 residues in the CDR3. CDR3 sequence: CSARNERDRSNYGYTF. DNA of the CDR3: TGCAGTGCTAGAAATGAACGGGACAGAAGCAACTATGGCTACACCTTC.

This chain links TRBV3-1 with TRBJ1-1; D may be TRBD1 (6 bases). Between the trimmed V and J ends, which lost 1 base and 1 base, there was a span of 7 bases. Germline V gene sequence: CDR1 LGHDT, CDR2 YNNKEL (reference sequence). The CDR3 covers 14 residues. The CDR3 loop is CASSQGTANTEAFF. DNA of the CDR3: TGTGCCAGCAGCCAAGGGACAGCGAACACTGAAGCTTTCTTT. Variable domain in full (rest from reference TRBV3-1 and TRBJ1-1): DTAVSQTPKYLVTQMGNDKSIKCEQNLGHDTMYWYKQDSKKFLKIMFSYNNKELIINETVPNRFSPKSPDKAHLNLHINSLELGDSAVYFCASSQGTANTEAFFGQGTRLTVV.

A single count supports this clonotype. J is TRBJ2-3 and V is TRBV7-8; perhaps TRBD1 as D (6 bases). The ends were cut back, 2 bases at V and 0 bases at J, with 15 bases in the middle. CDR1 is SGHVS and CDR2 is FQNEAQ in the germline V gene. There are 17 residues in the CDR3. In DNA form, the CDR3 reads TGTGCCAGCAGCTTAAGTGTGGCAGGGGCCAGCACAGATACGCAGTATTTT. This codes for CASSLSVAGASTDTQYF.

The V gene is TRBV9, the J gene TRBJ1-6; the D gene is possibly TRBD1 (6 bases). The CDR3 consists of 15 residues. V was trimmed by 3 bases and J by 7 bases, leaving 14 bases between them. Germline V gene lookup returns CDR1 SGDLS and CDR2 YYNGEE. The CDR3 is CASSEGGARNSPLHF. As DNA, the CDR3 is TGTGCCAGCAGCGAGGGGGGGGCGAGGAATTCACCCCTCCACTTT.

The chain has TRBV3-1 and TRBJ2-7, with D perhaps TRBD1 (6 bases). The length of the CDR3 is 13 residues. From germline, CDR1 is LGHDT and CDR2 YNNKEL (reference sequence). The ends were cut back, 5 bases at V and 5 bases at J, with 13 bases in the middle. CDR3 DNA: TGTGCCAGCAGCGAACAGGGTACCCACGAGCAGTACTTC. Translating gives CASSEQGTHEQYF.